Listed below are T cell receptor beta chains from one sample, sequenced in a study of T cells in Graves' hyperthyroidism and ophthalmopathy. One entry per CDR3 protein, called by TCRdb with MiXCR from the multiplex PCR reads. The repertoire has approximately 49,000 distinct CDR3 sequences, 45% to 65% of them found once; the top ten carry more than 30%. The source material was peripheral blood or thyroid tissue (not recorded which). These receptors were collected from a man younger than 35 with Graves' hyperthyroidism. The CDR3 runs from the conserved cysteine through the conserved F or W. A D gene is named only where the DNA matches it firmly. Size is stated for part of the rows, as once, few or many counts, or as a class when the clone is expanded.

J,V,D,size,DNA,CDR3
TRBJ1-1,TRBV12-3/TRBV12-4,-,many,TGTGCCAGCAGTCTCGCCCCGTTGAGTCTCCTAGCTTTCTTT,CASSLAPLSLLAFF
TRBJ1-1,TRBV7-9,-,-,TGTGCCAGCATCCAACCGCCTGCGGGGGATAGTACTGAAGCTTTCTTT,CASIQPPAGDSTEAFF
TRBJ2-7,TRBV7-2,-,once,TGTGCCAGCAGCGTACAGGGTCAGAACTTCGCGTACGAGCAGTACTTC,CASSVQGQNFAYEQYF
TRBJ2-7,TRBV7-2,-,many,TGTGCCAGCAGTCCCAGCGGATCTCCCTACGAGCAGTACTTC,CASSPSGSPYEQYF
TRBJ1-6,TRBV10-3,-,many,TGTGCCATCAGTGATGTAACCTTCAGCTCCTATAATTCACCCCTCCACTTT,CAISDVTFSSYNSPLHF
TRBJ1-1,TRBV15,-,medium-sized,TGTGCCACCAATAAAAATACAGGGAACACTGAAGCTTTCTTT,CATNKNTGNTEAFF
TRBJ2-2,TRBV5-1,TRBD1,-,TGCGCCAGCAGCGCAAGGGACAGGGAGTTCGGCGGGGAGCTGTTTTTT,CASSARDREFGGELFF
TRBJ2-7,TRBV7-9,-,-,TGTGCCAGCAGCCTCAAGTTCGTGGTACAGGGAGATATCAACTCCTACGAGCAGTACTTC,CASSLKFVVQGDINSYEQYF
TRBJ2-5,TRBV19,-,-,TGTGCCAGTAGTCACGGAAAGACCCAGTACTTC,CASSHGKTQYF
TRBJ1-1,TRBV6-4,TRBD1,-,TGTGCCAGCAGTCCACTCGCAGGGGGGACTGAAGCTTTCTTT,CASSPLAGGTEAFF
TRBJ2-7,TRBV10-3,TRBD2,-,TGTGCCATCAGAGGGGAAGCGGGGACTTCCTACGAACAGTACTTC,CAIRGEAGTSYEQYF
TRBJ1-1,TRBV19,-,many,TGTGCCAGTAGTATTTTCCCTTTAGAGAACACTGAAGCTTTCTTT,CASSIFPLENTEAFF
TRBJ1-1,TRBV10-3,-,-,TGTGCCATCAGTCGGGACATCGCAACTGAAGCTTTCTTT,CAISRDIATEAFF
TRBJ2-7,TRBV7-9,TRBD1,-,TGTGCCAGCAGCCGAGGGACAGGGTACGAGCAGTACTTC,CASSRGTGYEQYF
TRBJ2-5,TRBV20-1,TRBD2,many,TGCAGTGCCAATCTAGCGGGAGGCCAAGAGACCCAGTACTTC,CSANLAGGQETQYF
TRBJ1-2,TRBV5-4,-,many,TGTGCCAGCAGCTTGCCCCCAGGGGATTCCTATGGCTACACCTTC,CASSLPPGDSYGYTF
TRBJ2-2,TRBV12-3/TRBV12-4,TRBD2,-,TGTGCCAGCAGACGTAGCGGGAGTCGGCCCGGGGAGCTGTTTTTT,CASRRSGSRPGELFF
TRBJ2-2,TRBV20-1,-,once,TGCAGTGCTAGCGGGGGCTTTAACACCGGGGAGCTGTTTTTT,CSASGGFNTGELFF
TRBJ1-1,TRBV2,TRBD1,-,TGTGCCAGCAGCCCCCCGGGACAGCTGAACACTGAAGCTTTCTTT,CASSPPGQLNTEAFF
TRBJ1-2,TRBV24-1,TRBD1,medium-sized,TGTGCCACCAGTGATGGGGGACAGGGGGACTATGGCTACACCTTC,CATSDGGQGDYGYTF
TRBJ2-2,TRBV7-3,-,-,TGTGCCAGCGGCTTAAGTCTTGCGGGCGGGGAGCTGTTTTTT,CASGLSLAGGELFF
TRBJ1-1,TRBV15,-,few,TGTGCCACCAGCAGAGATGGCAGGAACACTGAAGCTTTCTTT,CATSRDGRNTEAFF
TRBJ1-5,TRBV29-1,-,-,TGCAGCCCCCCCGGGGGGCTCAATCAGCCCCAGCATTTT,CSPPGGLNQPQHF
TRBJ2-5,TRBV15,-,-,TGTGCCACCAGCGGCCAGTTGTGGTTGCGGCGGGAGACCCAGTACTTC,CATSGQLWLRRETQYF
TRBJ1-2,TRBV20-1,TRBD1,-,TGCAGTGCTAGCGGGACAGGGTATGGCTACACCTTC,CSASGTGYGYTF
TRBJ2-7,TRBV5-4,-,many,TGTGCCAGCAGCTTGGGGGGGATGGGGGCGGGAGAGCAGTACTTC,CASSLGGMGAGEQYF
TRBJ1-2,TRBV25-1,-,-,TGTGCCAGCAGTGAATCGGGGGACTATGGCTACACCTTC,CASSESGDYGYTF
TRBJ1-1,TRBV10-3,-,once,TGTGCCATCAGTGAAATGGTAGACACTGAAGCTTTCTTT,CAISEMVDTEAFF
TRBJ2-5,TRBV20-1,-,large,TGCAGTGCTAGAGTGCAGGGAGAGACCCAGTACTTC,CSARVQGETQYF
TRBJ1-6,TRBV9,-,once,TGTGCCAGCAGCCCGAAAGCAGGGAGCTCCTATAATTCACCCCTCCACTTT,CASSPKAGSSYNSPLHF
TRBJ1-3,TRBV29-1,-,-,TGCAGCGTTGAGCTCGACGGGCTCTCTGGAAACACCATATATTTT,CSVELDGLSGNTIYF
TRBJ1-2,TRBV29-1,-,-,TGCAGCGGGAAACGTGGTGGGTTCGGGTATGGCTACACCTTC,CSGKRGGFGYGYTF
TRBJ2-7,TRBV7-8,-,-,TGCGCCAGCAGCCAAGTGGTCCTCGTCTACGAGCAGCACTTC,CASSQVVLVYEQHF
TRBJ1-2,TRBV2,-,-,TGTGCCAGCAGTGAGGGCTATGGCTACACCTTC,CASSEGYGYTF
TRBJ1-6,TRBV6-5,TRBD1,many,TGTGCCAGCAGTCGTCTCTCGGGACAGGGTAATTCACCCCTCCACTTT,CASSRLSGQGNSPLHF
TRBJ1-1,TRBV28,-,many,TGTGCCAGCAGTTACACCACTGAAGCTTTCTTT,CASSYTTEAFF
TRBJ1-5,TRBV6-2/TRBV6-3,TRBD1,few,TGTGCCAGCAGTTGGGCAAAAGGGGGCGCCGGGAGCAATCAGCCCCAGCATTTT,CASSWAKGGAGSNQPQHF
TRBJ2-3,TRBV10-1,-,-,TGCGCCAGCAGTGAGTCGAAGGGCGGTGGGTGGGCCACAGATACGCAGTATTTT,CASSESKGGGWATDTQYF
TRBJ2-5,TRBV29-1,TRBD1,many,TGCAGCGTCGTCCGGACAGGACCGGGGACCCAGTACTTC,CSVVRTGPGTQYF
TRBJ2-2,TRBV20-1,TRBD2,-,TGCAGTGCTAGGGGGACTAGCGACACCGGGGAGCTGTTTTTT,CSARGTSDTGELFF
TRBJ2-5,TRBV7-2,-,-,TGTGCCAGCAGCTTTCAGGGGCGAGAGACCCAGTACTTC,CASSFQGRETQYF
TRBJ1-2,TRBV5-1,-,few,TGCGCCAGCAGCCTTGGGCCAGGAGGTCTCGGCTACACCTTC,CASSLGPGGLGYTF
TRBJ2-5,TRBV7-3,TRBD2,-,TGTGCCAGCAGTTTACAGGGTCGGCTAGCGGGAGAGGGAGAGACCCAGTACTTC,CASSLQGRLAGEGETQYF
TRBJ2-7,TRBV20-1,-,once,TGCAGTGCTACAGGTCCCTACGAGCAGTACTTC,CSATGPYEQYF
TRBJ2-7,TRBV5-1,-,many,TGCGCCAGCAGCGGCCAGGGGGGGGGATACGAGCAGTACTTC,CASSGQGGGYEQYF
TRBJ2-5,TRBV7-2,-,-,TGTGCCAGCAGCTTGGTAGGCTATCAAGAGACCCAGTACTTC,CASSLVGYQETQYF
TRBJ1-1,TRBV2,TRBD1,-,TGTGCCAGCAGTGACGGGGACAGGAACACTGAAGCTTTCTTT,CASSDGDRNTEAFF
TRBJ2-5,TRBV7-2,TRBD1,-,TGTGCCAGCAGCCAAAGACAGGGGCAAGAGACCCAGTACTTC,CASSQRQGQETQYF
TRBJ2-6,TRBV7-8,-,-,TGTGCCAGCAGCGGGGGACGGACGAGCACTGAAGCTTTC,CASSGGRTSTEAF
TRBJ2-5,TRBV15,-,-,TGTGCCACCAGTGCGACACAAGAGACCCAGTACTTC,CATSATQETQYF
TRBJ2-3,TRBV7-2,TRBD2,many,TGTGCCAGCAGATTGAGCGGGGCAAGCACAGATACGCAGTATTTT,CASRLSGASTDTQYF
TRBJ1-3,TRBV20-1,-,few,TGCAGTGCCCGTTACGGCTCTGGAAACACCATATATTTT,CSARYGSGNTIYF